Listed here is a single T cell receptor beta chain. Its antigen remains unidentified. The junction does not match germline at one end; this may be a read error. TCRdb fed the PCR reads into MiXCR, producing one record per CDR3 protein. Of 460,000 or so distinct CDR3 sequences in the sample, 25% are singletons; the top ten hold roughly 0.79%. With RNA at 10%, 30% or 50%, naive CD8 libraries came from roughly 20,000 to 1,000,000 sorted cells. Naive CD8 T cell sorting was performed on the CD8+CD4-CCR7+CD45RA+ phenotype. The data were obtained in a study of molecular identifiers for immune sequencing clone quantification. Overall study: The replicates split RNA from roughly 20,000 or 100,000 naive CD8 cells five ways and sequenced four.

Study-wide findings and caveats: The study reportedly detected spiked Jurkat TCR RNA from one cell among 1.1 million or so naive cells.

The sample taken for sequencing was naive CD8+ T cells from blood, with Jurkat cell RNA spiked in. Sample subset: FACS-sorted CD8+CD4-CCR7+CD45RA+ naive T cells. The receptor comes from a human donor in good health. Some libraries in this study had Jurkat cell RNA spiked in.

CDR3 coding DNA: TGTGCCAGCAGTCCGTACCTCTCCTACGATCAGTACTTC. Translated, it gives CASSPYLSYDQYF. The V and J genes are TRBV12-3 or TRBV12-4 and TRBJ2-7; D is undetermined. CDR3 length: 13 residues.